The 8 T cell receptor beta chains given below trace back to one sample, sequenced in a study of T-cell reconstitution after alpha-beta-depleted transplantation in children (dated by TCRdb to 2016 to 2017). The treatment or condition tag for this specimen amounts to: allogeneic hematopoietic cell transplantation with graft depleted of TCRalphabeta T cells and CD19 B cells. Library preparation used PCR. The data were produced on an Illumina HiSeq 2500. To normalize quantification of the TCRbeta repertoire, the TCR libraries were built with molecular barcoding that relied on unique molecular identifiers. TCRdb reanalyzed the raw reads on its own, using fastp at Q25 for trimming and MiXCR for clone calling, and kept in-frame beta chains. Rows merge per CDR3 protein into single entries with the most common DNA and genes. A total of about 980,000 distinct CDR3 sequences appear in this sample, around 30% of them only once. The ten largest clones take up 28% of the sample.

The sequencing used PBMCs, mostly from graft donor cells, collected 360 days after TCRalphabeta/CD19-depleted stem cell transplant. These receptor sequences come from a boy in the first two years of life who had a stem cell transplant for SCID, so the T cells may come from the graft donor.

In this sample, this clonotype turned up a few times. The rearrangement links TRBV20-1 to TRBJ2-5; 7 nucleotides match TRBD2. Germline CDR1 DFQATT, CDR2 SNEGSKA (reference sequence). The CDR3 length is 14 residues. The J segment lost 0 bases and the V segment lost 5 bases, leaving 6 bases of the junction unmatched. The CDR3 loop is CSALARGNQETQYF. For the CDR3, the DNA is TGCAGTGCTCTTGCGCGGGGGAACCAAGAGACCCAGTACTTC.

The rearrangement joins TRBV25-1 to TRBJ1-1; D gene ambiguous. The CDR3 consists of 13 residues. V lost 3 bases and J 8 bases, leaving 13 bases between the germline ends. Germline V gives CDR1 MGHDK, CDR2 SYGVNS. The CDR3 nucleotides are TGTGCCAGCAGTGATCGGAGGTCGGGGGAAGCTTTCTTT. Its protein is CASSDRRSGEAFF. The whole variable domain, filled in from reference TRBV25-1 and TRBJ1-1, reads EADIYQTPRYLVIGTGKKITLECSQTMGHDKMYWYQQDPGMELHLIHYSYGVNSTEKGDLSSESTVSRIRTEHFPLTLESARPSHTSQYLCASSDRRSGEAFFGQGTRLTVV.

The gene calls are TRBV14 and TRBJ2-7; 9 bases fit TRBD2. Germline CDR1 SGHDN, CDR2 FVKESK. The J segment lost 3 bases and the V segment lost 0 bases, leaving 6 bases of the junction unmatched. The CDR3 contains 16 residues. The CDR3 reads CASSQDQLAGLYEQYF. In DNA, the CDR3 is TGTGCCAGCAGCCAAGATCAGCTAGCGGGGCTCTACGAGCAGTACTTC.

The chain has TRBV10-3 and TRBJ2-3; D might be TRBD1 or TRBD2, each matching 5 bases. The length of the CDR3 is 16 residues. The V end lost 6 bases, the J end lost 0 bases, and 16 bases lay between the germline ends. Germline values: CDR1 ENHRY, CDR2 SYGVKD. CDR3 amino acids: CAISATGTQSTDTQYF. The CDR3, as DNA: TGTGCCATCAGCGCAACCGGGACCCAGAGCACAGATACGCAGTATTTT.

This clonotype showed up just a few times. This rearrangement joins TRBV6-5 to TRBJ2-7; D call uncertain. Between the trimmed V and J ends, which lost 0 bases and 3 bases, there was a span of 18 bases. The length of the CDR3 is 17 residues. Germline V gives CDR1 MNHEY, CDR2 SVGAGI. DNA of the CDR3: TGTGCCAGCAGTTACTCGCCGGGCAGCGCCCTCGACTACGAGCAGTACTTC. Protein sequence: CASSYSPGSALDYEQYF.

The chain recombines TRBV12-3 or TRBV12-4 with TRBJ1-2, with a possible D match to TRBD1 (6 bases). This CDR3 is built from 18 residues. Trimming cost V 5 bases and J 0 bases, with 22 bases left between them. For the CDR3, the DNA is TGTGCCAGCAGTGATAACAGGGTACCCAACTTACCTAACTATGGCTACACCTTC. Amino acids: CASSDNRVPNLPNYGYTF.

This rearrangement joins TRBV7-6 to TRBJ2-5, with 8 positions matching TRBD2. Germline trimming cut 6 bases from V and 2 bases from J; bases unmatched to any gene: 8. From germline, CDR1 is SGHVS and CDR2 FNYEAQ. The CDR3 is made up of 15 amino acids. CDR3 region: CASSYPGGRQETQYF. DNA for the CDR3: TGTGCCAGCAGTTACCCGGGGGGGAGGCAAGAGACCCAGTACTTC.

The CDR3 sequence: CASRSEVQGGIQYF. In DNA form, the CDR3 reads TGTGCCAGCAGGTCCGAGGTGCAGGGCGGCATTCAGTACTTC. J is TRBJ2-4 and V is TRBV28; possibly TRBD1 for D (5 bases). Looked up from germline, CDR1 is MDHEN and CDR2 is SYDVKM. With 6 bases removed from V and 9 bases from J, the gap between germline ends came to 18 bases. The CDR3 length is 14 residues.